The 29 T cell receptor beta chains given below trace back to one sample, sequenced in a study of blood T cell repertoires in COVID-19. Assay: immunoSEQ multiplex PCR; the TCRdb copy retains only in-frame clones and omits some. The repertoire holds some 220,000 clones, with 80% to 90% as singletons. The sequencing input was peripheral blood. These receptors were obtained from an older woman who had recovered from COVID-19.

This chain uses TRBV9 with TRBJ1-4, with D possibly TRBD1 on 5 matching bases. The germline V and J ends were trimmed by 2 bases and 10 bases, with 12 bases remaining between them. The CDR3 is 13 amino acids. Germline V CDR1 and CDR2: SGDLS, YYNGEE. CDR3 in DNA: TGTGCCAGCAGCGTGTCGACAGCTGGAAAACTGTTTTTT. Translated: CASSVSTAGKLFF.

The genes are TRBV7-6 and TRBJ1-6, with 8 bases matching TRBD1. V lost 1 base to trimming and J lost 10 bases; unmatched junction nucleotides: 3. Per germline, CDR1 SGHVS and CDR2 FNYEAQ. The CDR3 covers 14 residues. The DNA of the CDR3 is TGTGCCAGCAGCTTAGAACAGGGGGGGTCACCCCTCCACTTT. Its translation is CASSLEQGGSPLHF.

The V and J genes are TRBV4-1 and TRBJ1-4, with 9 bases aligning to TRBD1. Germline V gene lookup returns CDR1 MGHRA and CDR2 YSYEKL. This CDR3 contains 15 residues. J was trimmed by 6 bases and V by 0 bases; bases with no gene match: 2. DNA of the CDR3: TGCGCCAGCAGCCAAGATGGGACAGGGTATGAAAAACTGTTTTTT. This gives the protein CASSQDGTGYEKLFF.

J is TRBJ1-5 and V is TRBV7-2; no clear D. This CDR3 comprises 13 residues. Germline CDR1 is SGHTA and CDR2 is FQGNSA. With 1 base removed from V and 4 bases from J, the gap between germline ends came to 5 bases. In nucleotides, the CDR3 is TGTGCCAGCAGCTTAGAACAAAATCAGCCCCAGCATTTT. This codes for CASSLEQNQPQHF.

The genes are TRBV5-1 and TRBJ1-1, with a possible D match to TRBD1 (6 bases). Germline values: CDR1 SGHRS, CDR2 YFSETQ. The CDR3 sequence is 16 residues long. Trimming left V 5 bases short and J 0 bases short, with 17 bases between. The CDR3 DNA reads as TGCGCCAGCAGACTCGGACGGGGGGCCTTGAACACTGAAGCTTTCTTT. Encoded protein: CASRLGRGALNTEAFF.

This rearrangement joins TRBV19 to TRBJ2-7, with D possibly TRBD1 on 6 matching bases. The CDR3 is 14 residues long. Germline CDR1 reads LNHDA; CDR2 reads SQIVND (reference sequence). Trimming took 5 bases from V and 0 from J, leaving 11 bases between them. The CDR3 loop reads CASSFDRSSYEQYF. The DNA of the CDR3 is TGTGCCAGTAGTTTTGACAGGAGCTCCTACGAGCAGTACTTC.

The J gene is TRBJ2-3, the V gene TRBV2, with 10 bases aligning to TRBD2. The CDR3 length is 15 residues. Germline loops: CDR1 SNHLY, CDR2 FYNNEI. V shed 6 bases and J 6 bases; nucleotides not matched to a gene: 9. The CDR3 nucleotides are TGTGCCAGCAGGCCGAGCGGGGGGGCCGTGGATACGCAGTATTTT. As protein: CASRPSGGAVDTQYF.

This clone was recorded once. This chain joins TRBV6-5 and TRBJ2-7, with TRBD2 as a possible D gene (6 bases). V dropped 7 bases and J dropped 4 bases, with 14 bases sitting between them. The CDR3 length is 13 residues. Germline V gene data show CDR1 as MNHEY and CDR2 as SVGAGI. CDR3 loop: CASTRAEGYEQYF. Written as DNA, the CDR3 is TGTGCCAGCACCCGAGCGGAGGGGTACGAGCAGTACTTC.

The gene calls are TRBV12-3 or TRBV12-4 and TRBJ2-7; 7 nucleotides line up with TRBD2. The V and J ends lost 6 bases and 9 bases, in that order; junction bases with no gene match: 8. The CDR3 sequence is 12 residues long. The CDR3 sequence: CASSPGGFGQYF. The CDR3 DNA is TGTGCCAGCAGCCCCGGGGGGTTCGGGCAGTACTTC.

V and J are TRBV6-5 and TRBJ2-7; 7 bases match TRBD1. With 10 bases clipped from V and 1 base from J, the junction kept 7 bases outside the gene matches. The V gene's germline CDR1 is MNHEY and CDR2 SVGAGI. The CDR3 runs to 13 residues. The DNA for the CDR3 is TGTGCCACCAGCGACAGGGATTCCTACGAGCAGTACTTC. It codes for CATSDRDSYEQYF.

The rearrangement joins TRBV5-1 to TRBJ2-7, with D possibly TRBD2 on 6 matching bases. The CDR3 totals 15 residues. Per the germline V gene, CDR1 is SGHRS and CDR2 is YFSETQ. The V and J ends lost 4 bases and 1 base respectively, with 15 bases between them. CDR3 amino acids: CASSTGTGVSYEQYF. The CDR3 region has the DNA TGCGCCAGCAGCACGGGGACTGGGGTTTCCTACGAGCAGTACTTC.

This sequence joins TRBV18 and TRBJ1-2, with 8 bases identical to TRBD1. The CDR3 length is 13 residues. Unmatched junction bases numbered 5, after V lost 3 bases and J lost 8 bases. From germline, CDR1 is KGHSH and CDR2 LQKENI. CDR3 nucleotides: TGTGCCAGCTCACCCCCGGACAGGGCGGGCTACACCTTC. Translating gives CASSPPDRAGYTF.

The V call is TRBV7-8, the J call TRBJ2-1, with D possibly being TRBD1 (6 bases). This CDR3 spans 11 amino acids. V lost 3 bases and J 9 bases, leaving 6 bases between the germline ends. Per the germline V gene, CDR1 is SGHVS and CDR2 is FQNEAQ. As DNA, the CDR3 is TGTGCCAGCAGCTTGGGGGCTGAGCAGTTCTTC. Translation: CASSLGAEQFF.

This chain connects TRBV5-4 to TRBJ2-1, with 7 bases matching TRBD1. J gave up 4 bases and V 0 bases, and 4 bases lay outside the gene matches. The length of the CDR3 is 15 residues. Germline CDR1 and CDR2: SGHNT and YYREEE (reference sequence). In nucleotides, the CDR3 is TGTGCCAGCAGCTTGGATCGACAGGGATACAATGAGCAGTTCTTC. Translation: CASSLDRQGYNEQFF.

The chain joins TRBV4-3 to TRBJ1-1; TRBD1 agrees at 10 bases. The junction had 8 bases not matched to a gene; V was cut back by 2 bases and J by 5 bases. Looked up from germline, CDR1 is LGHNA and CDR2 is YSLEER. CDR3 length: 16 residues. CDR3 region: CASSQLDRGMETEAFF. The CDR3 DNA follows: TGCGCCAGCAGCCAATTGGACAGGGGGATGGAGACTGAAGCTTTCTTT.

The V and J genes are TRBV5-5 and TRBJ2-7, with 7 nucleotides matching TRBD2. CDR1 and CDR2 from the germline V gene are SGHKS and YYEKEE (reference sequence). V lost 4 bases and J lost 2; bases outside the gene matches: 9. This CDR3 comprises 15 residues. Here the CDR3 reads CASSLPTAGAYEQYF. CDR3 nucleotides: TGTGCCAGCAGCCTCCCGACGGCGGGAGCCTACGAGCAGTACTTC.

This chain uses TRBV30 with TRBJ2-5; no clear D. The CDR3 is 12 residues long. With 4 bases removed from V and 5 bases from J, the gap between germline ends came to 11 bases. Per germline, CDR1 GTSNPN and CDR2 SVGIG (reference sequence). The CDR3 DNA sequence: TGTGCCTGGACTAGTTTGGCGGAGACCCAGTACTTC. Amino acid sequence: CAWTSLAETQYF.

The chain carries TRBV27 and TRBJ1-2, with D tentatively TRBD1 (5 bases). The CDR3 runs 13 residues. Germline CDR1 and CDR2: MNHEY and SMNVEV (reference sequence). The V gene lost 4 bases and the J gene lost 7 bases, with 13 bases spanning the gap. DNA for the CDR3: TGTGCCAGCAGTTCCAACAACAGGCGTGGCTACACCTTC. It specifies CASSSNNRRGYTF.

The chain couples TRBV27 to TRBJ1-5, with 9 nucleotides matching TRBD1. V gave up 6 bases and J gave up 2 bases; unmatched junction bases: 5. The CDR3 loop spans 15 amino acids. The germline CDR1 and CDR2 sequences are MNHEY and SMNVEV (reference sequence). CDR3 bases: TGTGCCAGCAGGGGACAGGGCTTCGGCAATCAGCCCCAGCATTTT. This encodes CASRGQGFGNQPQHF.

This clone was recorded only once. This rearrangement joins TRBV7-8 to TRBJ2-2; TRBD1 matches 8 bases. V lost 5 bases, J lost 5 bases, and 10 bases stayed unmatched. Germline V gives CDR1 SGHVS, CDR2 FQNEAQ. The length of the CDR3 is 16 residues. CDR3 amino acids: CASSEFRDRRTGELFF. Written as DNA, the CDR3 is TGTGCCAGCAGCGAATTCCGGGACAGGAGAACCGGGGAGCTGTTTTTT.

The CDR3 nucleotides read TGTGCCAGCAGCTTATACAGGGGTCGCAATCAGCCCCAGCATTTT. Its translation: CASSLYRGRNQPQHF. This chain joins TRBV7-3 and TRBJ1-5; TRBD1 aligns across 7 bases. Germline CDR1 reads SGHTA; CDR2 reads FQGTGA. CDR3 size: 15 residues. Germline trimming cut 2 bases from V and 2 bases from J; bases unmatched to any gene: 3.

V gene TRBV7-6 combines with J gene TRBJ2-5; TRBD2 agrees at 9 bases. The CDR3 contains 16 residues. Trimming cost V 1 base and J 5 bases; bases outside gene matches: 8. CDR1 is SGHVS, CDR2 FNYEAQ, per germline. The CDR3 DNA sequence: TGTGCCAGCAGCTTAGTCAGCGGGGGGCTGGGGGAGACCCAGTACTTC. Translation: CASSLVSGGLGETQYF.

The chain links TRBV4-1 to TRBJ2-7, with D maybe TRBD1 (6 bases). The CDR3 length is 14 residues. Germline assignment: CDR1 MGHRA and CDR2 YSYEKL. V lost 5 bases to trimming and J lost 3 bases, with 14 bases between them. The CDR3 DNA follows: TGCGCCAGCAGCGCCCGGACAGAGCTCTACGAGCAGTACTTC. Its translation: CASSARTELYEQYF.

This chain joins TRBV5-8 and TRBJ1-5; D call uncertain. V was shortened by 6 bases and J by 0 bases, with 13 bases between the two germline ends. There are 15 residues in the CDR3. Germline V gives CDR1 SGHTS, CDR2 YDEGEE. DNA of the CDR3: TGTGCCAGCACGAGGGAGGGTTATAGCAATCAGCCCCAGCATTTT. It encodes CASTREGYSNQPQHF.

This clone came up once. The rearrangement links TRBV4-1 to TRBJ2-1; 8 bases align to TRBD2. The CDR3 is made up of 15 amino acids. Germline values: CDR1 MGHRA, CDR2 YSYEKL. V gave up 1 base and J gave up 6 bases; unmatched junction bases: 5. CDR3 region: CASSQGTGGSNEQFF. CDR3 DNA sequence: TGCGCCAGCAGCCAAGGGACGGGGGGGAGCAATGAGCAGTTCTTC.

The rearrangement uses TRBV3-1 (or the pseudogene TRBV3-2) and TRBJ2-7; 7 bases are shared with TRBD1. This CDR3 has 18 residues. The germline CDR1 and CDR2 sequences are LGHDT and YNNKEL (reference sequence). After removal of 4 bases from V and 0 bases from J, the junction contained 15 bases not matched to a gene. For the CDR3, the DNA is TGTGCCAGCAGCCTCGCACGAGACAGGGAGAAACTCTCCTACGAGCAGTACTTC. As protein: CASSLARDREKLSYEQYF.

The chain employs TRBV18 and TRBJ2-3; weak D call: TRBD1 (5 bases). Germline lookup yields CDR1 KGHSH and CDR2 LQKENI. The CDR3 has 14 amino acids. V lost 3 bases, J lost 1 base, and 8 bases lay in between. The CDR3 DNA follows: TGTGCCAGCTCACCGGGCAGGGGCACAGATACGCAGTATTTT. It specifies CASSPGRGTDTQYF.

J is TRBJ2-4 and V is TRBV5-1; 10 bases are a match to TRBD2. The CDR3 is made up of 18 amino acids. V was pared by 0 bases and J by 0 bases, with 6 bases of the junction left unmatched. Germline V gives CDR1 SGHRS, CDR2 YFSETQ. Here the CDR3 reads CASSLVPSGGIAKNIQYF. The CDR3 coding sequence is TGCGCCAGCAGCTTGGTTCCTAGCGGGGGAATAGCCAAAAACATTCAGTACTTC.

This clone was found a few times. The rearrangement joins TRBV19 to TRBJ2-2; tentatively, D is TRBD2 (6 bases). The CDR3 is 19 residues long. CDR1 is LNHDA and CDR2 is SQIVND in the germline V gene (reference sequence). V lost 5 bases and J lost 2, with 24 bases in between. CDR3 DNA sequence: TGTGCCAGTAGTGTAAATGGGGGTGCGGGGTCCCGAAACACCGGGGAGCTGTTTTTT. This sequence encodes CASSVNGGAGSRNTGELFF.